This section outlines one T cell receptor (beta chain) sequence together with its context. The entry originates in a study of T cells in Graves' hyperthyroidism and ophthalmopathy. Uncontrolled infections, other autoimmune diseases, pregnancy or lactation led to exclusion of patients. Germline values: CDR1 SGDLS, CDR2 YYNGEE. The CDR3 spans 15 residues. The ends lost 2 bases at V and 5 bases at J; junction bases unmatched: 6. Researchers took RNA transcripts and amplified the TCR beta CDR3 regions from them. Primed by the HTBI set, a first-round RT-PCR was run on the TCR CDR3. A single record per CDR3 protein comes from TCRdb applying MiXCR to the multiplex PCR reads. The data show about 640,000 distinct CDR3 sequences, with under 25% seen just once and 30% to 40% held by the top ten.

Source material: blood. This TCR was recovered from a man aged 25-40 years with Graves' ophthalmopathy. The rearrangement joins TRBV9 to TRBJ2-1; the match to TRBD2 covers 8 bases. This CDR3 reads CASSVSGSSHNEQFF. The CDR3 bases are TGTGCCAGCAGCGTGAGCGGGAGTTCCCACAATGAGCAGTTCTTC.